The T cell receptor (beta chain) described here comes from a study of blood T cell repertoires in COVID-19. On the study more broadly: Some COVID-19 samples were acute and others convalescent; all came from the United States, Italy and Spain. Sources were T cells, B-cell-depleted T cells, or PBMCs; the material itself was cDNA or gDNA.

CDR3 length: 13 amino acids. Germline V gene data show CDR1 as MNHEY and CDR2 as SVGAGI. V was pared by 2 bases and J by 8 bases, with 3 bases of the junction left unmatched. How the authors handled the data: Amplification of reference gene primers provided the estimated nucleated cell counts. Measured with immunoSEQ multiplex PCR; TCRdb has only the in-frame clones, and not every one. V and J calls and clone size follow that table, whereas D and trimming were derived from the DNA. The sample carries about 120,000 clones, about 85% recorded once. The receptor's source is a woman of 80 years or more with acute or convalescent COVID-19. Material for sequencing was peripheral blood. V gene TRBV6-5 combines with J gene TRBJ1-2; 9 positions match TRBD1. The CDR3 here is CASSYGQGRGYTF. The CDR3 DNA sequence: TGTGCCAGCAGTTACGGACAGGGGAGGGGCTACACCTTC.